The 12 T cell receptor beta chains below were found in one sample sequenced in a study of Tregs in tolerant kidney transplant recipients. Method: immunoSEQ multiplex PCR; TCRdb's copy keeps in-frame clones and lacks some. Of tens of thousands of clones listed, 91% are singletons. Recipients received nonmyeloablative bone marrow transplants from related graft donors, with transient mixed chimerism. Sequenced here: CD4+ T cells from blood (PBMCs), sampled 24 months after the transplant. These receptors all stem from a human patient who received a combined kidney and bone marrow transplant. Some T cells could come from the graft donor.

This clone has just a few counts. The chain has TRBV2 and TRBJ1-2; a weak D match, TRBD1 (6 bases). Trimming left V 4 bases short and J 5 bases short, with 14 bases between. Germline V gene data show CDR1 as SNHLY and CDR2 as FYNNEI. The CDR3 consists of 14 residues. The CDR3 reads CASSGGRGRYGYTF. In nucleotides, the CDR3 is TGTGCCAGCAGTGGGGGCAGGGGAAGATATGGCTACACCTTC.

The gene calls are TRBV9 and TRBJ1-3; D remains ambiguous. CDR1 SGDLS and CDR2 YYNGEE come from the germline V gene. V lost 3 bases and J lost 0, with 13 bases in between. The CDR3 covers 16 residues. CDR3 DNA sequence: TGTGCCAGCAGCGGGGTAGGATCAGGCTCTGGAAACACCATATATTTT. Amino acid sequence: CASSGVGSGSGNTIYF.

CDR3 residues: CAISESTTGAGGYTF. The CDR3 bases are TGTGCCATCAGTGAGTCTACAACAGGGGCTGGTGGCTACACCTTC. The V call is TRBV10-3, the J call TRBJ1-2; 7 bases are a match to TRBD1. The CDR3 runs 15 residues. V gave up 0 bases and J gave up 7 bases; unmatched junction bases: 8. CDR1 and CDR2 from the germline V gene are ENHRY and SYGVKD.

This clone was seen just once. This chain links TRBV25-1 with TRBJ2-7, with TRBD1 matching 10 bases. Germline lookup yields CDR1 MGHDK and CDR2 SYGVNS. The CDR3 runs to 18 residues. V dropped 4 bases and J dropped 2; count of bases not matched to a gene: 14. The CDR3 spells CASSGENRDRGIAYEQYF. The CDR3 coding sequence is TGTGCCAGCAGTGGGGAAAACCGGGACAGGGGAATAGCCTACGAGCAGTACTTC.

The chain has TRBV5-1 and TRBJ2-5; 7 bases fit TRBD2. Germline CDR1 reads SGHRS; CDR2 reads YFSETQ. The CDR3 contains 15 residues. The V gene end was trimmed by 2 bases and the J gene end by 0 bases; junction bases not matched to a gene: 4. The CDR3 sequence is CASSFSSGHQETQYF. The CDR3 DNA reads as TGCGCCAGCAGCTTTTCTAGCGGCCACCAAGAGACCCAGTACTTC.

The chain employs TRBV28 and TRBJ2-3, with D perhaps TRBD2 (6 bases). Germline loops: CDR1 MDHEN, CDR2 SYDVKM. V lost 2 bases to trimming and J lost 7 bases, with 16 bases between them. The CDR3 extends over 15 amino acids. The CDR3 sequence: CASSLPAGLLYTQYF. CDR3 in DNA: TGTGCCAGCAGTTTACCAGCGGGCCTCTTGTATACGCAGTATTTT.

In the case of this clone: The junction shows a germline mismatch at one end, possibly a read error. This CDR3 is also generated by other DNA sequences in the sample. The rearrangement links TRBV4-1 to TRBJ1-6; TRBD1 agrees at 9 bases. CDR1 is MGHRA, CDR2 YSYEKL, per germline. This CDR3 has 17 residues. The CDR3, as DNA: TGCGCCAGCAGCCAAGAACAGGGGGCTTCCTATAATTCCCCCCTCCACTTT. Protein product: CASSQEQGASYNSPLHF.

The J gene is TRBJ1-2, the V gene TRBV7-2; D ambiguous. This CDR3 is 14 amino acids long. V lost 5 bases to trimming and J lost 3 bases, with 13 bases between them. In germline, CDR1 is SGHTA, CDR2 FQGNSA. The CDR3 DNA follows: TGTGCCAGCAGCCGCCTCAGAGGTGACTATGGCTACACCTTC. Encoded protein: CASSRLRGDYGYTF.

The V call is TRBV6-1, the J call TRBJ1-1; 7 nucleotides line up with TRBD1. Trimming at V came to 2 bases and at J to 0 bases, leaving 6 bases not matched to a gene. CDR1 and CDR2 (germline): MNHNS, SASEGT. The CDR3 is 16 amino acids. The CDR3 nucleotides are TGTGCCAGCAGTGAATTAGGGACAGAAATGAACACTGAAGCTTTCTTT. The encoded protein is CASSELGTEMNTEAFF.

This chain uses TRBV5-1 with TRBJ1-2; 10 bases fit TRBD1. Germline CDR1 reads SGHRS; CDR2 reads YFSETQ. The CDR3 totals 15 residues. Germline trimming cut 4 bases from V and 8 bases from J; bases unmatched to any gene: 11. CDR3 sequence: CASSPETGGRVGYTF. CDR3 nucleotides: TGCGCCAGCAGCCCGGAGACAGGGGGCAGGGTCGGCTACACCTTC.

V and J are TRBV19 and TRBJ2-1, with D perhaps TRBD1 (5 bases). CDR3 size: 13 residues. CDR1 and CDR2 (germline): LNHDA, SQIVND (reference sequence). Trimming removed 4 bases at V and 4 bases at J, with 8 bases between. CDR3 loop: CASSTDNYNEQFF. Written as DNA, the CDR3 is TGTGCCAGTAGTACGGACAATTACAATGAGCAGTTCTTC.

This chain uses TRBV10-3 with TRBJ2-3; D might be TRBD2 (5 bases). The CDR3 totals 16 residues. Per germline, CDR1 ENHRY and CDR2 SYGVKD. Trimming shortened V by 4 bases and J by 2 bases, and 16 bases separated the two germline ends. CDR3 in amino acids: CAISVLDGVSTDTQYF. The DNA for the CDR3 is TGTGCCATCAGTGTCCTCGACGGGGTTTCCACAGATACGCAGTATTTT.